This entry describes one T cell receptor beta chain. What it binds is not known. V trimming: 0 bases; J trimming: 2 bases; junction bases outside the gene matches: 10. Germline CDR1 MNHEY, CDR2 SVGEGT. This CDR3 has 19 residues. The record originates from a study of CD8 T cells in ankylosing spondylitis. Whole-study findings and limits: Fewer than ten highly homologous variants made up a TCR beta motif that seemed to typify ankylosing spondylitis blood. It was reported that disease-linked clones were significantly enriched in matched ankylosing spondylitis synovial fluid.

Generation of TCR beta libraries employed quantitative 5'-RACE incorporating molecular barcodes. Using its own MiXCR run on the 5' RACE reads, TCRdb lists one record per CDR3 protein. The sample carries some 840,000 distinct CDR3 sequences, roughly 10% recorded once. Sequences were obtained from blood, either unsorted or a sorted T cell fraction (not recorded which). The TCR originated in a male donor with ankylosing spondylitis. The chain joins TRBV6-2 or TRBV6-3 to TRBJ2-2; TRBD2 matches at 9 bases. CDR3 sequence: CASSYSLAGVTPNTGELFF. For the CDR3, the DNA is TGTGCCAGCAGTTACTCTTTAGCGGGGGTCACTCCTAACACCGGGGAGCTGTTTTTT.